The clone carrying this T cell receptor beta chain was counted a single time. Mismatch with germline at one junction end may stem from a read error. The sample comes from a study of tumor-infiltrating lymphocytes in primary liver carcinoma. In the study overall: Patients of both sexes were 30 to 69 years old.

The germline CDR1 and CDR2 sequences are SGHDT and YYEEEE. The CDR3 extends over 16 amino acids. Total RNA and DNA came together from roughly 20-30 mg of bulk tissue without cell sorting. cDNA specific to TCR beta was made from 500 ng of total RNA, with a constant-region primer employed for priming. Slightly modified ARM-PCR, run as three nested multiplex PCR rounds, produced the TCR beta libraries. A C-beta reverse primer was combined with TRBV1-TRBV30 forward primers in the first two PCR rounds, and each round had 9 to 10 cycles. Via MiXCR, TCRdb re-called the multiplex PCR reads, giving one row per CDR3 protein. Of 90,000 to 150,000 distinct CDR3 sequences in the sample, approximately 71% are singletons; the top ten hold 7.5% to 10%.

The chain links TRBV5-6 to TRBJ2-2; 8 bases line up with TRBD2. Sequenced input: tumor-adjacent normal liver tissue. This clonotype was obtained from a woman aged 60-75 years with primary liver carcinoma and hepatitis B virus infection. The CDR3 DNA reads as TGTGCCAGCGTCAAAATAGCGGGGACTAACATCGGGGAGCTGATTTTT. Translating it yields CASVKIAGTNIGELIF. Based on the CDR3 plus reference TRBV5-6 and TRBJ2-2, the full variable domain is DAGVTQSPTHLIKTRGQQVTLRCSPKSGHDTVSWYQQALGQGPQFIFQYYEEEERQRGNFPDRFSGHQFPNYSSELNVNALLLGDSALYLCASVKIAGTNIGELIFGEGSRLTVL.